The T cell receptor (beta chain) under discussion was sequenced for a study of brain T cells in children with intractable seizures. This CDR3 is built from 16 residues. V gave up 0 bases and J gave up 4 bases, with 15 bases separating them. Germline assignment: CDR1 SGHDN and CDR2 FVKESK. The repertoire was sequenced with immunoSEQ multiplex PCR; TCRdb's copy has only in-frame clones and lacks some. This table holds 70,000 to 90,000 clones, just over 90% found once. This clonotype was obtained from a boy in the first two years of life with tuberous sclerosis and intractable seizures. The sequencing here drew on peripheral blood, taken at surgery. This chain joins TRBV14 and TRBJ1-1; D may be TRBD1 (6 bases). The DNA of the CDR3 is TGTGCCAGCAGCCAAGATTGGGGGGGCAGGGGCACTGAAGCTTTCTTT. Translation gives CASSQDWGGRGTEAFF.